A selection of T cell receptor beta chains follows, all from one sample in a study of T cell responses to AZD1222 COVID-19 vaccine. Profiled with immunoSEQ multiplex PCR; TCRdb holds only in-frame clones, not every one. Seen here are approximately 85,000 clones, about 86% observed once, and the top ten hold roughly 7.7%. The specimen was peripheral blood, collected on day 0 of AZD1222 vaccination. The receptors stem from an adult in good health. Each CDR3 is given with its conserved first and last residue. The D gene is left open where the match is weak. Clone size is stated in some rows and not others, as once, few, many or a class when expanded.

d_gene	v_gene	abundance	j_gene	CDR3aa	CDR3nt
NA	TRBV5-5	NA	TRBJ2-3	CASSSDPLDTQYF	TGTGCCAGCAGCTCGGACCCTTTAGATACGCAGTATTTT
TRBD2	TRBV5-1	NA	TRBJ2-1	CASSLGASGSNEQFF	TGCGCCAGCAGCTTGGGGGCTAGCGGGAGCAATGAGCAGTTCTTC
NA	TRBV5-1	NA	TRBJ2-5	CASSLGQIQETQYF	TGCGCCAGCAGCTTGGGGCAAATCCAAGAGACCCAGTACTTC
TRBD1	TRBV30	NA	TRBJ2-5	CAGTGGETQYF	TGTGCGGGCACAGGGGGGGAGACCCAGTACTTC
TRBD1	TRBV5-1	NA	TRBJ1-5	CASSHGQGDQPQHF	TGCGCCAGCAGCCACGGACAGGGTGATCAGCCCCAGCATTTT
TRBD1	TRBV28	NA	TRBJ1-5	CASSAGQGVNQPQHF	TGTGCCAGCAGCGCGGGACAGGGGGTTAATCAGCCCCAGCATTTT
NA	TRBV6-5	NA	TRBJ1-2	CASSWTGELSNYGYTF	TGTGCCAGCAGTTGGACGGGGGAACTTTCTAACTATGGCTACACCTTC
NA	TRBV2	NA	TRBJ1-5	CASSPGGGQNQPQHF	TGTGCCAGCAGCCCCGGGGGGGGACAAAATCAGCCCCAGCATTTT
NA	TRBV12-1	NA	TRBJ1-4	CATSPEVLCNEKLFF	TGTGCCACCTCGCCCGAGGTTTTATGTAATGAAAAACTGTTTTTT
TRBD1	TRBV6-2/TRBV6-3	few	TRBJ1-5	CASSYGGQGRYSNQPQHF	TGTGCCAGCAGTTACGGTGGACAGGGGAGATATAGCAATCAGCCCCAGCATTTT
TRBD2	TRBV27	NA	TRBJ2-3	CASSFLGLAGANTDTQYF	TGTGCCAGCAGTTTCCTGGGACTAGCGGGGGCCAACACAGATACGCAGTATTTT
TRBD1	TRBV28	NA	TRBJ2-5	CASTPRDRGLGTQYF	TGTGCCAGCACTCCACGGGACAGGGGGCTCGGGACCCAGTACTTC
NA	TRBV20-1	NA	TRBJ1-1	CSARATTEAFF	TGCAGTGCTAGAGCAACCACTGAAGCTTTCTTT
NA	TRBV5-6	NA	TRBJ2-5	CASSPRAQYF	TGTGCCAGCAGCCCACGGGCCCAGTACTTC
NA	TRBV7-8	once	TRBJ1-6	CASSNTPTESSYNSPLHF	TGTGCCAGCAGCAATACCCCCACAGAAAGCTCCTATAATTCACCCCTCCACTTT
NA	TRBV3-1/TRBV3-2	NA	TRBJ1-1	CASSQVDREAFF	TGTGCCAGCAGCCAAGTGGACAGAGAAGCTTTCTTT
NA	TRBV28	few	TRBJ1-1	CASSLPRDAGMNTEAFF	TGTGCCAGCAGTCTACCAAGGGACGCAGGAATGAACACTGAAGCTTTCTTT
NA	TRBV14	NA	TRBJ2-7	CASSQDLGSYEQYF	TGTGCCAGCAGCCAAGATCTTGGGTCCTACGAGCAGTACTTC
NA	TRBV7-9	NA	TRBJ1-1	CASSLLETEAFF	TGTGCCAGCAGCTTACTGGAGACTGAAGCTTTCTTT
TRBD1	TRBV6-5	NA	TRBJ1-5	CASRGTGSNQPQHF	TGTGCCAGCAGGGGGACAGGGAGCAATCAGCCCCAGCATTTT
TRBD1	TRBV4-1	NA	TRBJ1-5	CASSQEGQNRQPQHF	TGCGCCAGCAGCCAAGAGGGACAGAATCGGCAGCCCCAGCATTTT
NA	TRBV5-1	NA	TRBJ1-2	CASSLEGGRGRNYGYTF	TGCGCCAGCAGCTTGGAAGGTGGGCGGGGAAGAAACTATGGCTACACCTTC
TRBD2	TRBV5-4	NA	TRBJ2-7	CASSDRLAGGPREYEQYF	TGTGCCAGCAGCGATCGACTAGCGGGAGGGCCCCGGGAGTACGAGCAGTACTTC
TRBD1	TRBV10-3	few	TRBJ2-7	CAISEQGREQYF	TGTGCCATCAGCGAACAGGGGAGAGAGCAGTACTTC
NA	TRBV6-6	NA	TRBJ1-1	CASSRRGQGGEDTEAFF	TGTGCCAGCAGTCGCCGGGGTCAGGGAGGGGAGGACACTGAAGCTTTCTTT
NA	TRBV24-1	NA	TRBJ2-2	CATSDFRAGTGELFF	TGTGCCACCAGTGATTTCAGGGCGGGGACCGGGGAGCTGTTTTTT
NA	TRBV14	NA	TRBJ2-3	CASSQESGRTQYF	TGTGCCAGCAGCCAAGAGTCGGGGCGTACGCAGTATTTT
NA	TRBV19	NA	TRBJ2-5	CASQGGGETQYF	TGTGCCAGTCAAGGGGGTGGGGAGACCCAGTACTTC
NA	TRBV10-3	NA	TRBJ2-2	CAIRVGTANTGELFF	TGTGCCATCAGAGTCGGGACCGCGAACACCGGGGAGCTGTTTTTT